This T cell receptor beta chain was recovered during a study of shared clonotypes between healthy human individuals. At the level of the study: The donor group consisted of a couple of women and a few men, aged 18 to 49.

The study enrolled healthy HIV-negative adults without recent acute infections or vaccinations as donors. As to this clone: Additional DNA sequences in this sample encode the identical CDR3.

Produced via immunoSEQ multiplex PCR; TCRdb's table is partial and in-frame only. The data show some 2,000,000 clones, 90% to 96% seen once. The V segment lost 0 bases and the J segment 2 bases; nucleotides outside the gene matches: 4. This CDR3 comprises 15 residues. Germline CDR1 is KGHSH and CDR2 is LQKENI. Specimen: naive CD4+ T cells sorted from blood. Described subset: CD45RA+ positively selected. The sequence was collected from a man aged 18 to 29 in good health. The chain couples TRBV18 to TRBJ2-7; TRBD1 matches 7 bases. CDR3 region: CASSPPRDRAYEQYF. The CDR3 coding sequence is TGTGCCAGCTCACCACCGAGAGACAGGGCCTACGAGCAGTACTTC.